The text below deals with one T cell receptor (beta chain). In the source study's methods: For nucleated cells, counts were estimated from reference gene primer amplification. TCRdb keeps only in-frame clones here, not all; method: immunoSEQ multiplex PCR. That table is the source of V, J and clone size, and D and trimming were worked out from the DNA. The table shows tens of thousands of clones, with 91% occurring only once. The sample comes from a study of blood T cell repertoires in COVID-19. Study-wide context: The United States, Italy and Spain were the sources of the acute and convalescent COVID-19 samples. T cells, B-cell-depleted T cells, or PBMCs provided the cDNA or gDNA that served as material.

V lost 5 bases and J lost 4; bases outside the gene matches: 7. Germline CDR1 and CDR2: SGHAT and FQNNGV. This CDR3 contains 17 residues. Seattle enrolled patients during active infection and tracked them longitudinally. V and J are TRBV11-2 and TRBJ2-5, with TRBD2 matching 16 bases. The source material was peripheral blood. This TCR was recovered from a man aged 35-49 years with COVID-19, enrolled during active disease. The CDR3 bases are TGTGCCAGCAGCCTGGGACTAGCGGGGGGGCCGGGAGAGACCCAGTACTTC. It translates to CASSLGLAGGPGETQYF.